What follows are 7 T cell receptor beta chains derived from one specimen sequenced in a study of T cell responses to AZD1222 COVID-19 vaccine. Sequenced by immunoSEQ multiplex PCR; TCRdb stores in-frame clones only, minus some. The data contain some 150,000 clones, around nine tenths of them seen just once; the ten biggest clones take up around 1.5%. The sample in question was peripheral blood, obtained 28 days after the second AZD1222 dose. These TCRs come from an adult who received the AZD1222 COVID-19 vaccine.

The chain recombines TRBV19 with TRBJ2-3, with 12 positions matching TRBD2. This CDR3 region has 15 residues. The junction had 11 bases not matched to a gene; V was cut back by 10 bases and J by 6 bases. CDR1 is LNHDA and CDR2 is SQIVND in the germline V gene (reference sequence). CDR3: CATRLAGVTGDTQYF. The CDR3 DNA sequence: TGTGCCACCCGACTAGCGGGGGTAACAGGGGATACGCAGTATTTT.

CDR3 bases: TGTGCCAGCAGCTTGGCGACAGGTCGAGCAGGTGATACGCAGTATTTT. Its protein is CASSLATGRAGDTQYF. This chain connects TRBV5-4 to TRBJ2-3; possible D gene TRBD1, 6 bases. Trimming stripped 0 bases from V and 6 bases from J, with 17 bases between. CDR1 and CDR2 (germline): SGHNT, YYREEE (reference sequence). The CDR3 spans 16 residues.

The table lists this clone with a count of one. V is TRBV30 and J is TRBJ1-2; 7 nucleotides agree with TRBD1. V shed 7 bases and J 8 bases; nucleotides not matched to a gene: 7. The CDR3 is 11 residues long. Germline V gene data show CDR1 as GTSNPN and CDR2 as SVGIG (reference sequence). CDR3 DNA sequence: TGTGCCTTCAGGGGGACGGGGGGCTACACCTTC. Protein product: CAFRGTGGYTF. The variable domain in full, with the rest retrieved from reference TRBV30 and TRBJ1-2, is SQTIHQWPATLVQPVGSPLSLECTVEGTSNPNLYWYRQAAGRGLQLLFYSVGIGQISSEVPQNLSASRPQDRQFILSSKKLLLSDSGFYLCAFRGTGGYTFGSGTRLTVV.

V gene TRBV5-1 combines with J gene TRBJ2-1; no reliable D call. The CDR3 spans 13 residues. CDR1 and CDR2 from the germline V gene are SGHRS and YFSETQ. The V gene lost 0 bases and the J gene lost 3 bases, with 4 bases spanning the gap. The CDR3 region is CASSLGSYNEQFF. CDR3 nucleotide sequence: TGCGCCAGCAGCTTGGGTAGCTACAATGAGCAGTTCTTC.

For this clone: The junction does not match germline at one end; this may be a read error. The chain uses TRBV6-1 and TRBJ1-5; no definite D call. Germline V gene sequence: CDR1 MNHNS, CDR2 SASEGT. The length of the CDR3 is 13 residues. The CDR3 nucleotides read TGTGCCAGCAGTGATCGGTCCGTTCAGGCCCAGCATTTT. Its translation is CASSDRSVQAQHF.

CDR3 residues: CASSLKLGFLRVYEQYF. Here the CDR3 DNA reads TGTGCCAGCAGCTTAAAGTTGGGCTTTTTAAGGGTCTACGAGCAGTACTTC. This chain links TRBV7-3 with TRBJ2-7; D gene unclear. Germline lookup yields CDR1 SGHTA and CDR2 FQGTGA. The CDR3 is 17 residues long. V was cut by 1 base and J by 3 bases, with 19 bases left in between.

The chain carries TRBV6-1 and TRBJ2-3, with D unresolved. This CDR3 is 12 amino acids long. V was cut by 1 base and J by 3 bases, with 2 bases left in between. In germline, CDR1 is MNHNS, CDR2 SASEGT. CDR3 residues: CASSEVTDTQYF. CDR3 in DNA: TGTGCCAGCAGTGAAGTGACAGATACGCAGTATTTT.